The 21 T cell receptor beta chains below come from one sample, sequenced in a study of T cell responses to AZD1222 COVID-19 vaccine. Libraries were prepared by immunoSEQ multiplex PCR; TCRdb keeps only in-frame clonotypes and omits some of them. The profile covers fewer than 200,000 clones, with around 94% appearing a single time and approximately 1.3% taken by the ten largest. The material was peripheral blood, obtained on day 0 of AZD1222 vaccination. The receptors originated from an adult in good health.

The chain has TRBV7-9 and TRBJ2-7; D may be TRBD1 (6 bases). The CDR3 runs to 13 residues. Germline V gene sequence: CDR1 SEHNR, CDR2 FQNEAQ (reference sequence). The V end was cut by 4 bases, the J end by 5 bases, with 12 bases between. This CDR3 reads CASSSNTGNEQYF. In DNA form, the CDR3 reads TGTGCCAGCAGCTCAAATACAGGGAACGAGCAGTACTTC.

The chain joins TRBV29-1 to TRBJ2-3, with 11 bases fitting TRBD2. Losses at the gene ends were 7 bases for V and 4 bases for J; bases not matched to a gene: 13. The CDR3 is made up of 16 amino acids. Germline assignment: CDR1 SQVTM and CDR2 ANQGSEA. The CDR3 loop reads CSAMIVAGGLADTQYF. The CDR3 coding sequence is TGCAGCGCCATGATAGTAGCGGGGGGGCTTGCAGATACGCAGTATTTT.

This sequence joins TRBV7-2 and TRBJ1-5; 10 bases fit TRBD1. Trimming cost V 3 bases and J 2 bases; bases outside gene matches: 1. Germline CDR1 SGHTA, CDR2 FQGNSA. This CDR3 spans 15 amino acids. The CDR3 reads CASSLDRGGNQPQHF. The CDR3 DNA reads TGTGCCAGCAGCTTGGACAGGGGGGGCAATCAGCCCCAGCATTTT.

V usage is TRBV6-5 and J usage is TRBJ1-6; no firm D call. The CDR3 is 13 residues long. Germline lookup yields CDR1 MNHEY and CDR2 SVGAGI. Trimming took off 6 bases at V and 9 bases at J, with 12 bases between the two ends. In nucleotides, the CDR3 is TGTGCCAGCAGAGCCGAACCAGGTTCACCCCTCCACTTT. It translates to CASRAEPGSPLHF.

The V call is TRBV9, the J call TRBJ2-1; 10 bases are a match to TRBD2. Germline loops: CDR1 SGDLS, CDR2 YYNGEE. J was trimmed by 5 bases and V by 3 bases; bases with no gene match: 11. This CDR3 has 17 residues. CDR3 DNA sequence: TGTGCCAGCAGCGCCCCCCCGGGAGCGGGGGGGAACAATGAGCAGTTCTTC. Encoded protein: CASSAPPGAGGNNEQFF.

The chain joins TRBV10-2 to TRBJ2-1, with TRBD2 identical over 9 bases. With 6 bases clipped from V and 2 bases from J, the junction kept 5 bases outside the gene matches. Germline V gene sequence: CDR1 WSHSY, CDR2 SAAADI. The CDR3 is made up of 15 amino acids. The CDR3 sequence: CASRSGGNPYNEQFF. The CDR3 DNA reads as TGCGCCAGCAGAAGCGGGGGGAATCCCTACAATGAGCAGTTCTTC.

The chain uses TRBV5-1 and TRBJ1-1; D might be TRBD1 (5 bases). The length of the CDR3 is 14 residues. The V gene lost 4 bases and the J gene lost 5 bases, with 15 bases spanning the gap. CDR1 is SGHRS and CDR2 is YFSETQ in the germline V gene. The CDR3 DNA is TGCGCCAGCAGCCCCGGGACGATAGGGACTGAAGCTTTCTTT. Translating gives CASSPGTIGTEAFF.

CDR3 sequence reads: CASGPNRSGNTIYF. The CDR3 region has the DNA TGTGCTAGTGGACCCAATCGCTCTGGAAACACCATATATTTT. This chain links TRBV12-5 with TRBJ1-3, with unresolved D. Between the trimmed V and J ends, which lost 6 bases and 0 bases, there was a span of 9 bases. The CDR3 spans 14 residues. Per germline, CDR1 LGHNT and CDR2 FRNRAP.

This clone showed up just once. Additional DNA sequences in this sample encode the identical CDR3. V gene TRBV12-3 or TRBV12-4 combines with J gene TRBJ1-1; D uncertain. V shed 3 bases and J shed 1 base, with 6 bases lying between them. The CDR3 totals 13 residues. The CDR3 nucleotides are TGTGCCAGCAGTTTTGGAGGGAACACTGAAGCTTTCTTT. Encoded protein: CASSFGGNTEAFF.

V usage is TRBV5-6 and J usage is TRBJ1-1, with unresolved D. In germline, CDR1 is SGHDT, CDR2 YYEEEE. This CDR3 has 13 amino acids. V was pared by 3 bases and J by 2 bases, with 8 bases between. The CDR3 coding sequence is TGTGCCAGCAGCTCCGAGAGAAACACTGAAGCTTTCTTT. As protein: CASSSERNTEAFF. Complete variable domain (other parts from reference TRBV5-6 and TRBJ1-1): DAGVTQSPTHLIKTRGQQVTLRCSPKSGHDTVSWYQQALGQGPQFIFQYYEEEERQRGNFPDRFSGHQFPNYSSELNVNALLLGDSALYLCASSSERNTEAFFGQGTRLTVV.

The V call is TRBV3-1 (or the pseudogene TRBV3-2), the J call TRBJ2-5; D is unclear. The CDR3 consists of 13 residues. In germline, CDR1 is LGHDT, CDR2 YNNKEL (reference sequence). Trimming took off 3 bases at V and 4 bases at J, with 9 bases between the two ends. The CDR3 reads CASSQRSAETQYF. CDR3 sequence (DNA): TGTGCCAGCAGCCAGCGGTCGGCAGAGACCCAGTACTTC.

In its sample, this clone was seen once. The CDR3 reads CASSDGGVDQPQHF. Here the CDR3 DNA reads TGTGCCAGCAGTGACGGAGGGGTGGATCAGCCCCAGCATTTT. V gene TRBV6-1 combines with J gene TRBJ1-5, with D possibly matching TRBD1 (5 bases). The CDR3 extends over 14 amino acids. V dropped 3 bases and J dropped 5 bases, with 11 bases sitting between them. Per the germline V gene, CDR1 is MNHNS and CDR2 is SASEGT.

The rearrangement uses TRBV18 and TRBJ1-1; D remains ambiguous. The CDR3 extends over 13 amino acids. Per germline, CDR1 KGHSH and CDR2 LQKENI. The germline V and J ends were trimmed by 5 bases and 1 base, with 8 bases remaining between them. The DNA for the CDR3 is TGTGCCAGCTCATCGGACCAGAACACTGAAGCTTTCTTT. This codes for CASSSDQNTEAFF.

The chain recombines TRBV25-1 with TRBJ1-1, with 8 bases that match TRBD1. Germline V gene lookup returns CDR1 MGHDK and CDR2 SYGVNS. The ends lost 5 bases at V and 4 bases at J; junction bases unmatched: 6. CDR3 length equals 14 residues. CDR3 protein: CASSPQDRVTEAFF. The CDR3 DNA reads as TGTGCCAGCAGTCCCCAGGACAGGGTCACTGAAGCTTTCTTT.

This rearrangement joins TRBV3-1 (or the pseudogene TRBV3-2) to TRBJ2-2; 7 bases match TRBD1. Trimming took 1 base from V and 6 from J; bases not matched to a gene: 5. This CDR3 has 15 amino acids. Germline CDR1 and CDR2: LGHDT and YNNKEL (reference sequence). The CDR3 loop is CASSQATGVPGELFF. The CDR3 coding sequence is TGTGCCAGCAGCCAAGCAACAGGGGTGCCCGGGGAGCTGTTTTTT.

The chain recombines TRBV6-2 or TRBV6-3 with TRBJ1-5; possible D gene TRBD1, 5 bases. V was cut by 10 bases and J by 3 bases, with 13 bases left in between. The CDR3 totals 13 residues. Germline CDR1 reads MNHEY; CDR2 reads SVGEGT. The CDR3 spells CAIGPRDNQPQHF. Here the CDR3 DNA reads TGTGCCATCGGCCCCAGGGACAATCAGCCCCAGCATTTT.

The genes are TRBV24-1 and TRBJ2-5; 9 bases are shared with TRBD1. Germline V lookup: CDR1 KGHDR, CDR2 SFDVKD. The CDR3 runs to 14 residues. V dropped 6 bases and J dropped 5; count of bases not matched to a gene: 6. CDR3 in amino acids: CATSPGTGLETQYF. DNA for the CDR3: TGTGCCACCAGTCCCGGGACAGGGCTGGAGACCCAGTACTTC.

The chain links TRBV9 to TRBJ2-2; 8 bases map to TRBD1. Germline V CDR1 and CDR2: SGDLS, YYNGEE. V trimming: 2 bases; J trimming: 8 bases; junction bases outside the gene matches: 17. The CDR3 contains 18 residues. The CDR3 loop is CASSVAPGQGLAIGELFF. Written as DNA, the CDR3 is TGTGCCAGCAGCGTTGCCCCTGGACAGGGCCTCGCGATAGGGGAGCTGTTTTTT.

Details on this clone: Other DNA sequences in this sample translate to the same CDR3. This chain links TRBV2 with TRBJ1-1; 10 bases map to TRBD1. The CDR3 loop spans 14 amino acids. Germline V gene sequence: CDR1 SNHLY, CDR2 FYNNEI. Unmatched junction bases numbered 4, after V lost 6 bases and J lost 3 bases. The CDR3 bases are TGTGCCAGCAGGACAGGGGGCGGGTACACTGAAGCTTTCTTT. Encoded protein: CASRTGGGYTEAFF.

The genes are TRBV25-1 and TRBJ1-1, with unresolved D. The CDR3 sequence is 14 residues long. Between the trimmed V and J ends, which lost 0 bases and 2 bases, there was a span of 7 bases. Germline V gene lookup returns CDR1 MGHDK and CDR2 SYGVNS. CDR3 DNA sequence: TGTGCCAGCAGTGAATATGCCAGAAACACTGAAGCTTTCTTT. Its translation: CASSEYARNTEAFF. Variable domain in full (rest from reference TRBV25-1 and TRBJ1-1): EADIYQTPRYLVIGTGKKITLECSQTMGHDKMYWYQQDPGMELHLIHYSYGVNSTEKGDLSSESTVSRIRTEHFPLTLESARPSHTSQYLCASSEYARNTEAFFGQGTRLTVV.

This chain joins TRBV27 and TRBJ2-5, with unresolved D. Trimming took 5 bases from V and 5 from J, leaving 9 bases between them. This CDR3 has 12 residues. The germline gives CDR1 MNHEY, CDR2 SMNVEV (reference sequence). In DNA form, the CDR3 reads TGTGCCAGCAGTAAGGGCCGGGAGACCCAGTACTTC. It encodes CASSKGRETQYF.